The rows below give T cell receptor beta chains drawn from one sample of a study of regulatory T cells in long-lasting Graves disease. TCRdb analysed the multiplex PCR reads with MiXCR anew, one entry per CDR3 protein. The sample includes hundreds of thousands of distinct CDR3 sequences, around a fifth of them seen just once. The specimen was peripheral blood mononuclear cells (PBMCs), collected when the disease was refractory, from a patient treated with antithyroid drugs. These receptors were collected from a female donor with Graves disease. Each CDR3 is given with its conserved first and last residue. A D gene is named only where the DNA matches it firmly. Size is omitted from some rows. Given values are once, few, many or a class for expanded clones.

>many|TRBV5-1|TRBJ1-3|.
CASSLDASTHSGNTIYF
TGCGCCAGCAGCTTGGATGCGTCGACTCACTCTGGAAACACCATATATTTT
>.|TRBV7-9|TRBJ2-5|.
CASSQDLRWYF
TGTGCCAGCAGCCAGGACCTCCGGTGGTACTTC
>many|TRBV10-3|TRBJ1-2|TRBD1
CAISVAHDRDYGYTF
TGTGCCATCAGTGTCGCCCACGACAGGGACTATGGCTACACCTTC
>few|TRBV5-1|TRBJ2-5|.
CASSLGGREETQYF
TGCGCCAGCAGCTTGGGAGGAAGGGAAGAGACCCAGTACTTC
>many|TRBV30|TRBJ1-5|.
CAWSPSRNQPQHF
TGTGCCTGGAGCCCAAGTCGAAATCAGCCCCAGCATTTT
>many|TRBV3-1|TRBJ1-4|.
CASSLRGRATNEKLFF
TGTGCCAGCAGCCTGCGGGGAAGGGCAACTAATGAAAAACTGTTTTTT
>many|TRBV7-3|TRBJ2-4|TRBD2
CASPLGREHIQYF
TGTGCCAGCCCCCTGGGGCGGGAGCACATTCAGTACTTC
>few|TRBV20-1|TRBJ1-2|.
CSARAAEEGVGYGYTF
TGCAGTGCTAGAGCCGCCGAGGAGGGGGTCGGCTATGGCTACACCTTC
>.|TRBV20-1|TRBJ2-5|.
CSAREGAETQYF
TGCAGTGCTAGAGAAGGCGCAGAGACCCAGTACTTC
>.|TRBV20-1|TRBJ1-1|.
CSAGGVSTEAFF
TGCAGTGCTGGAGGGGTATCGACTGAAGCTTTCTTT
>many|TRBV5-5|TRBJ1-1|.
CASSSTTLMNTEAFF
TGTGCCAGCAGCTCTACAACCCTCATGAACACTGAAGCTTTCTTT
>few|TRBV12-3/TRBV12-4|TRBJ2-1|.
CASSLASISSYNEQFF
TGTGCCAGCAGTTTAGCGTCTATCAGCTCCTACAATGAGCAGTTCTTC
>many|TRBV28|TRBJ2-5|.
CASSLGGDIQETQYF
TGTGCCAGCAGTTTGGGGGGGGACATACAAGAGACCCAGTACTTC
>many|TRBV28|TRBJ1-1|.
CASSFPKTGPGGEAFF
TGTGCCAGCAGTTTTCCCAAGACAGGCCCGGGCGGTGAAGCTTTCTTT
>.|TRBV19|TRBJ2-5|TRBD2
CASSKLAGRLQETQYF
TGTGCCAGTAGTAAATTAGCGGGAAGGCTTCAAGAGACCCAGTACTTC
>many|TRBV6-5|TRBJ1-2|.
CASSSPSSPGYTF
TGTGCCAGCAGTTCCCCCTCATCCCCCGGCTACACCTTC
>.|TRBV6-1|TRBJ1-5|.
CASRFGTQDQPQHF
TGTGCCAGCAGATTCGGGACCCAGGATCAGCCCCAGCATTTT
>few|TRBV7-9|TRBJ2-7|.
CASSPPPYLGPSLLSYEQYF
TGTGCCAGCAGCCCCCCGCCGTACTTAGGCCCCTCTCTTCTCTCCTACGAGCAGTACTTC
>many|TRBV18|TRBJ2-4|.
CASSPTGPAKNIQYF
TGTGCCAGCTCACCGACAGGTCCGGCCAAAAACATTCAGTACTTC
>many|TRBV28|TRBJ1-1|TRBD1
CASSSGTGVAEAFF
TGTGCCAGCAGCAGTGGGACAGGGGTCGCTGAAGCTTTCTTT
>.|TRBV4-3|TRBJ1-1|.
CASSQYRVSTEAFF
TGCGCCAGCAGCCAGTACAGGGTTTCCACTGAAGCTTTCTTT
>many|TRBV6-1|TRBJ1-6|.
CASSERLQSSYNSPLHF
TGTGCCAGCAGTGAAAGACTCCAGAGCTCCTATAATTCACCCCTCCACTTT
>few|TRBV11-1|TRBJ2-7|TRBD1
CASSDGTAYEQYF
TGTGCCAGCAGCGATGGGACAGCTTACGAGCAGTACTTC
>many|TRBV6-1|TRBJ1-4|.
CASSWGGALKELFF
TGTGCCAGCAGCTGGGGGGGAGCCCTGAAGGAACTGTTTTTT
>many|TRBV4-1|TRBJ2-5|TRBD1
CASSQDGTGQETQYF
TGCGCCAGCAGCCAAGATGGGACAGGCCAAGAGACCCAGTACTTC
>few|TRBV29-1|TRBJ1-1|.
CSARLAHLNTEAFF
TGCAGCGCTCGTCTGGCGCATCTGAACACTGAAGCTTTCTTT
>few|TRBV2|TRBJ2-1|.
CASTLDHYNEQFF
TGTGCCAGCACCCTAGACCACTACAATGAGCAGTTCTTC
>.|TRBV6-1|TRBJ2-7|TRBD2
CASSPGPTSGGRTYEQYF
TGTGCCAGCAGTCCCGGCCCTACTAGCGGGGGGCGAACCTACGAGCAGTACTTC
>many|TRBV28|TRBJ1-2|.
CASSFAGGVRSGYTF
TGTGCCAGCAGTTTCGCTGGGGGGGTTAGGTCCGGCTACACCTTC
>few|TRBV7-2|TRBJ2-5|.
CASSLVDGETQYF
TGTGCCAGCAGCTTAGTTGACGGGGAGACCCAGTACTTC
>.|TRBV6-1|TRBJ1-1|.
CASSHGRSAFF
TGTGCCAGCAGCCACGGAAGATCAGCTTTCTTT
>.|TRBV6-1|TRBJ2-3|.
CASRDQWISTDTQYF
TGTGCCAGCAGGGATCAGTGGATTAGCACAGATACGCAGTATTTT
>.|TRBV30|TRBJ1-1|.
CAWMMGWNTEAFF
TGTGCCTGGATGATGGGTTGGAACACTGAAGCTTTCTTT
>.|TRBV28|TRBJ1-5|.
CASSLSPGGNQPQHF
TGTGCCAGCAGTTTGAGCCCGGGGGGCAATCAGCCCCAGCATTTT
>.|TRBV6-5|TRBJ2-7|TRBD1
CASSYGTGGDEQYF
TGTGCCAGCAGTTACGGGACAGGGGGTGACGAGCAGTACTTC
>few|TRBV7-8|TRBJ2-3|TRBD1
CASSHDRGTDTQYF
TGTGCCAGCAGCCACGACAGGGGAACAGATACGCAGTATTTT
>.|TRBV10-3|TRBJ1-5|.
CAVQGSGNQPQHF
TGTGCCGTCCAGGGAAGCGGCAATCAGCCCCAGCATTTT
>.|TRBV12-3/TRBV12-4|TRBJ2-7|TRBD2
CASRPAGWAYEQYF
TGTGCCAGCAGACCAGCGGGATGGGCCTACGAGCAGTACTTC
>.|TRBV5-4|TRBJ2-3|TRBD2
CASSSRLAGLTDTQYF
TGTGCCAGCAGCTCACGACTAGCGGGGCTCACAGATACGCAGTATTTT
>.|TRBV7-9|TRBJ2-7|.
CASREIKGSSYEQYF
TGTGCCAGCAGAGAGATTAAAGGGAGCTCCTACGAGCAGTACTTC
>.|TRBV30|TRBJ2-7|.
CAWGDIGPYEQYF
TGTGCCTGGGGGGACATAGGCCCCTACGAGCAGTACTTC
>many|TRBV13|TRBJ2-7|.
CASSPIGRSGPSSYEQYF
TGTGCCAGCAGCCCGATTGGGCGAAGCGGTCCTAGCTCCTACGAGCAGTACTTC
>few|TRBV30|TRBJ1-5|.
CAWSGGFVGQPQHF
TGTGCCTGGAGTGGGGGGTTCGTTGGACAGCCCCAGCATTTT
>many|TRBV30|TRBJ1-2|.
CAWSGAGSYDRKGYTF
TGTGCCTGGAGTGGTGCGGGGAGCTATGACCGGAAGGGCTACACCTTC
>few|TRBV30|TRBJ2-7|TRBD2
CAWSAGWTSGVSSYEQYF
TGTGCCTGGAGCGCGGGTTGGACTAGCGGGGTGAGCTCCTACGAGCAGTACTTC
>many|TRBV18|TRBJ2-4|.
CASSPIGVNIQYF
TGTGCCAGCTCACCGATAGGGGTTAACATTCAGTACTTC
>.|TRBV30|TRBJ2-7|TRBD1
CAWSGTGGYEQYF
TGTGCCTGGAGTGGGACAGGGGGCTACGAGCAGTACTTC
>.|TRBV4-1|TRBJ1-3|TRBD1
CASSQLQGGWGNTIYF
TGCGCCAGCAGCCAATTACAGGGGGGCTGGGGAAACACCATATATTTT
>.|TRBV10-3|TRBJ1-1|.
CAISELSGPQFAFF
TGTGCCATCAGTGAGTTGTCCGGGCCCCAGTTTGCTTTCTTT
>.|TRBV7-3|TRBJ2-2|.
CASSLIGFSTGELFF
TGTGCCAGCAGCTTAATCGGGTTCAGCACCGGGGAGCTGTTTTTT
>many|TRBV6-1|TRBJ2-7|.
CASTGTWEQYF
TGTGCCAGCACCGGGACGTGGGAGCAGTACTTC
>many|TRBV12-3/TRBV12-4|TRBJ1-6|.
CASSTRSGANSPLHF
TGTGCCAGCAGCACTCGATCAGGGGCCAATTCACCCCTCCACTTT
>many|TRBV6-2/TRBV6-3|TRBJ1-5|TRBD1
CASSYSRGQVQHF
TGTGCCAGCAGTTACTCGAGGGGACAGGTTCAGCATTTT
>many|TRBV6-5|TRBJ2-5|.
CASSYSKDETQYF
TGTGCCAGCAGTTACTCGAAAGATGAGACCCAGTACTTC
>.|TRBV11-3|TRBJ2-6|.
CASSQGRSGANVLTF
TGTGCCAGCAGCCAAGGCCGTTCCGGGGCCAACGTCCTGACTTTC
>.|TRBV13|TRBJ2-5|TRBD2
CASDKAGEAETQYF
TGTGCCAGCGACAAAGCGGGAGAAGCCGAGACCCAGTACTTC
>.|TRBV11-1|TRBJ2-7|TRBD1
CASSLDSGGSDEQYF
TGTGCCAGCAGCTTAGATTCAGGGGGCTCGGACGAGCAGTACTTC
>many|TRBV7-3|TRBJ2-5|TRBD1
CASSSRDRGGIQETQYF
TGTGCCAGCAGCTCGAGGGACAGGGGGGGGATCCAAGAGACCCAGTACTTC